The 2 T cell receptor beta chains presented below share a single source sample, sequenced in a study of T cell repertoires in cytomegalovirus infection. Their recognized antigens are unknown. TCRdb reprocessed the reads with MiXCR, giving one entry per CDR3 protein. The table has under 850,000 distinct CDR3 sequences, around a third seen once. This specimen consisted of cultured PBMCs, obtained from culture after CMV antigen stimulation. These receptor sequences come from a human donor in good health (CMV status not recorded). Some clones in this sample may be carry-over from other donors' samples.

This clonotype was seen a single time. This rearrangement joins TRBV27 to TRBJ2-1; 7 nucleotides line up with TRBD2. Germline V CDR1 and CDR2: MNHEY, SMNVEV (reference sequence). V lost 2 bases to trimming and J lost 6 bases; unmatched junction nucleotides: 13. The CDR3 is made up of 17 amino acids. CDR3 residues: CASSLRPSGNIGNEQFF. CDR3 DNA sequence: TGTGCCAGCAGTTTAAGGCCTAGCGGTAACATAGGCAATGAGCAGTTCTTC.

In its sample, this clonotype was seen a few times. Written as DNA, the CDR3 is TGTGCCAGTAGTATGCGGTCCGTTAATGAAAAACTGTTTTTT. Amino acid sequence: CASSMRSVNEKLFF. The chain links TRBV19 to TRBJ1-4; D is uncertain. Between the trimmed V and J ends, which lost 3 bases and 4 bases, there was a span of 9 bases. The CDR3 runs to 14 residues. Germline V gene data show CDR1 as LNHDA and CDR2 as SQIVND (reference sequence).